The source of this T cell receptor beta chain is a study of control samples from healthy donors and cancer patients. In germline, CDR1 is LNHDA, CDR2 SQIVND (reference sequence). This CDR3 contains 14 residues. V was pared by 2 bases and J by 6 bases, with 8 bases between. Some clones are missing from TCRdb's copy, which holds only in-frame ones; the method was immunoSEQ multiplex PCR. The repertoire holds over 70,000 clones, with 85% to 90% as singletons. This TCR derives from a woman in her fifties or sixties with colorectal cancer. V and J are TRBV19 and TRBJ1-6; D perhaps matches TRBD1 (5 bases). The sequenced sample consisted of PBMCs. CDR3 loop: CASSITGGNSPLHF. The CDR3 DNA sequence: TGTGCCAGTAGTATAACAGGTGGTAATTCACCCCTCCACTTT.